The rows below give T cell receptor beta chains drawn from one sample of a study of shared clonotypes between healthy human individuals. Sequencing used immunoSEQ multiplex PCR; TCRdb keeps in-frame clones, though not all of them. The sample lists 2 million to 2.5 million clones, about 90% seen once, with 0.37% in the top ten. Sequenced: naive CD4+ T cells from PBMCs. The receptors derive from a man aged 18 to 29 in good health. Some clones in this sample may be carry-over from other donors' samples. Each CDR3 is given without its conserved first and last residue. A clone size is listed for some rows: how often the clone was seen (once, few, many), or a class if it is expanded.

j_call,v_call,clone_size,cdr3_aa
TRBJ1-1,TRBV19,.,ASSINRETEAF
TRBJ2-1,TRBV2,.,ASSENAKASEF
TRBJ2-1,TRBV7-8,.,ASSLRRGGSWGNEQF
TRBJ2-2,TRBV6-5,.,ASSPSGRATGELF
TRBJ2-2,TRBV10-1,.,AGPGAEAGELF
TRBJ2-7,TRBV7-2,.,ASSAAYEQY
TRBJ1-5,TRBV19,.,ASSIVTGANQPQH
TRBJ2-7,TRBV7-2,.,ASRQAGGYEQY
TRBJ2-7,TRBV7-9,.,ASSPSGYEQY
TRBJ2-5,TRBV9,.,ASSVLSSQETQY
TRBJ1-1,TRBV20-1,.,SASGYTEAF
TRBJ1-1,TRBV27,.,ASSLRAQELSAF
TRBJ2-7,TRBV28,.,ASSSSYEQY
TRBJ1-5,TRBV6-1,.,ASTEGRNQPQH
TRBJ2-3,TRBV7-2,.,ASSPRQGHTDTQY
TRBJ2-7,TRBV5-1,.,ASSIGPRSYEQY
TRBJ1-2,TRBV2,.,ASSERGRGRGGYT
TRBJ1-2,TRBV5-8,.,ASSLVKTGGSYGYT
TRBJ1-1,TRBV7-2,.,ASSLVGSLNTEAF
TRBJ2-7,TRBV2,.,ASSEDIAGAYEQY
TRBJ2-5,TRBV5-6,.,ASSNRGGGTETQY
TRBJ2-3,TRBV7-3,.,ASSLRHYTDTQY
TRBJ2-5,TRBV7-6,.,ASSLDRDETQY
TRBJ2-7,TRBV28,once,ASSLTGPNYEQY
TRBJ2-7,TRBV19,.,ASSHRGLADYEQY
TRBJ2-3,TRBV4-1,.,ASSPLAVISTDTQY
TRBJ2-7,TRBV27,.,ASVGLAGDLSYEQY
TRBJ2-2,TRBV5-1,.,ASSFANGELF
TRBJ2-1,TRBV7-2,.,ASSLLGYEQF
TRBJ2-1,TRBV21-1,once,ASSKVVAKLNEQF
.,TRBV7-2,.,ASSFQTGISSYEQY
TRBJ2-7,TRBV28,.,ASSPLAGAYEQY
TRBJ2-7,TRBV28,.,ASHYGAGGWNEQY
TRBJ2-2,TRBV27,.,ASSLRVWTAGTSGSFVGELF
TRBJ2-3,TRBV28,.,ATQPGGSTDTQY
TRBJ2-1,TRBV25-1,.,ASSEGVAGEGEQF
TRBJ2-5,TRBV11-3,once,ASSSQGRGGEAETQY
TRBJ2-7,TRBV10-3,.,AISEIGASYEQY
TRBJ1-1,TRBV6-5,.,ASSWGGLNTEAF
TRBJ2-7,TRBV2,.,ASNTDAYEQY
TRBJ1-3,TRBV19,once,ASSIGGTGNTIY
TRBJ2-2,TRBV27,.,ASSRILDRLTGELF
TRBJ1-1,TRBV18,.,ASSPAPNTEAF
TRBJ2-1,TRBV7-3,.,ASSLTGPYNEQF
TRBJ1-2,TRBV7-2,.,ASSQNRPPGGYT